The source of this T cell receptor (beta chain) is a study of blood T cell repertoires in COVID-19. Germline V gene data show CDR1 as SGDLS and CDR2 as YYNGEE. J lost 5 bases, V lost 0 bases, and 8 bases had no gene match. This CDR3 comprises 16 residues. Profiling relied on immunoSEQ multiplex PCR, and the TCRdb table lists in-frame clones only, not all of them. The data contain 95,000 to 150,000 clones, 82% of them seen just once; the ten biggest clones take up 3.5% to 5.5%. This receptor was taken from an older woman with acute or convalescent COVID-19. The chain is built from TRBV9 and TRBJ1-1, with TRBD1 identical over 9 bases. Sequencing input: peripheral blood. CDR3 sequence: CASSVGPGQGSTEAFF. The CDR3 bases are TGTGCCAGCAGCGTAGGCCCAGGACAGGGGAGTACTGAAGCTTTCTTT. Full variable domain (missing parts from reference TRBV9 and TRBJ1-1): DSGVTQTPKHLITATGQRVTLRCSPRSGDLSVYWYQQSLDQGLQFLIQYYNGEERAKGNILERFSAQQFPDLHSELNLSSLELGDSALYFCASSVGPGQGSTEAFFGQGTRLTVV.